This T cell receptor beta chain comes out of a study of regulatory T cells in long-lasting Graves disease. The study, taken as a whole, reports: Newly diagnosed Graves' patients had higher TCR diversity than persistent ones. Thyroid tissue went unstudied; only peripheral blood was examined.

Time point: persistent/refractory GD, antithyroid drugs over 5 years with positive TRAb. PBMC-extracted RNA yielded the TCR library. Graves' disease diagnosis followed American Thyroid Association guidelines. This clonotype occurred a few times. Its specificity is unknown. CDR1 is DFQATT and CDR2 is SNEGSKA in the germline V gene (reference sequence). The CDR3 is 13 residues long. The V and J ends lost 0 bases and 0 bases respectively, with 4 bases between them. The TCR beta library used iRepertoire HTBI primers with Arm-PCR amplification of CDR3. A single record per CDR3 protein comes from TCRdb applying MiXCR to the multiplex PCR reads. This table has 400,000 to 450,000 distinct CDR3 sequences, around 22% appearing once.

V usage is TRBV20-1 and J usage is TRBJ2-3; D not certain. This receptor was obtained from a female donor with Graves disease. Here the sequenced sample was peripheral blood mononuclear cells (PBMCs), taken when the disease was refractory, from a patient treated with antithyroid drugs. The CDR3 DNA is TGCAGTGCTAGAGACCCCAGCACAGATACGCAGTATTTT. This gives the protein CSARDPSTDTQYF.